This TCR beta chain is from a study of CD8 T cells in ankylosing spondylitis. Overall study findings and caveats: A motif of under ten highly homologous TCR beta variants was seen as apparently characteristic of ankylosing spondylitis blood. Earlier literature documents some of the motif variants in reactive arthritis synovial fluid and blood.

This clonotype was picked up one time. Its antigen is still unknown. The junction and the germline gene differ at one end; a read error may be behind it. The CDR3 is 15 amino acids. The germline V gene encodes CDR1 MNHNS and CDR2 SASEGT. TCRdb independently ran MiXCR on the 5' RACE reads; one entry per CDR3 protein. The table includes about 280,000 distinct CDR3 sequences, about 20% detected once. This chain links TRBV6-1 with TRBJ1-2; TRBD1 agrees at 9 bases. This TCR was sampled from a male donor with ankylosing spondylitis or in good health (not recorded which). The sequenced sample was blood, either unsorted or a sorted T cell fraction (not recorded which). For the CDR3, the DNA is TGTGGCAGCAGTCGGGGACAGGGATCGGACTATGGCTACACCTTC. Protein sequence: CGSSRGQGSDYGYTF.